Included here is one TCR beta chain sequence, with context. Germline CDR1 and CDR2: SEHNR and FQNEAQ (reference sequence). This CDR3 has 15 residues. The V end lost 4 bases, the J end lost 0 bases, and 13 bases lay between the germline ends. The data were taken from a study of T-cell reconstitution after alpha-beta-depleted transplantation in children. Unique molecular identifiers were built into the TCRbeta library. From the PCR reads, TCRdb called clonotypes with MiXCR, one entry per CDR3 protein. This table holds around 600,000 distinct CDR3 sequences, roughly 15% found once. The source was PBMCs from the stem cell graft donor, collected from the stem cell graft. V gene TRBV7-9 combines with J gene TRBJ2-7; tentatively, D is TRBD1 (5 bases). This clonotype was obtained from a human donor who donated a stem cell graft to a child with acute myeloid leukemia. CDR3: CASSSSWGDSYEQYF. CDR3 in DNA: TGTGCCAGCAGCTCCTCGTGGGGCGACTCCTACGAGCAGTACTTC.